The 10 T cell receptor beta chains below come from one sample, sequenced in a study of T cells after yellow fever vaccination. TCRdb processed the 5' RACE reads anew with MiXCR; each CDR3 protein has one entry. This sample has more than 250,000 distinct CDR3 sequences, with roughly 6.8% found just once. The input for sequencing was PBMCs, taken roughly 46 days after the first yellow fever vaccination. These receptors all come from a man between 18 and 35 years old who received the YFV17D yellow fever vaccine.

The chain uses TRBV7-3 and TRBJ1-1; D unclear. Germline CDR1 and CDR2: SGHTA and FQGTGA. The CDR3 runs to 17 residues. Trimming left V 2 bases short and J 0 bases short, with 16 bases between. The CDR3 bases are TGTGCCAGCAGCTTATCGCACGACAACTCCTTGAACACTGAAGCTTTCTTT. This encodes CASSLSHDNSLNTEAFF.

The V and J genes are TRBV7-9 and TRBJ1-2; 7 nucleotides line up with TRBD1. V was pared by 5 bases and J by 2 bases, with 5 bases of the junction left unmatched. Germline V gene lookup returns CDR1 SEHNR and CDR2 FQNEAQ (reference sequence). The CDR3 has 14 amino acids. As DNA, the CDR3 is TGTGCCAGCAGCGACAGGGTTGAAAACTATGGCTACACCTTC. Translating gives CASSDRVENYGYTF.

This clonotype was observed at least ten times. CDR3 coding DNA: TGTGCCAGCAGACCTAGCGGGGGGGTAACCGGGGAGCTGTTTTTT. Protein: CASRPSGGVTGELFF. V is TRBV6-2 or TRBV6-3 and J is TRBJ2-2; the match to TRBD2 covers 12 bases. Trimming took 6 bases from V and 5 from J; bases not matched to a gene: 4. CDR3 size: 15 residues. Germline CDR1 reads MNHEY; CDR2 reads SVGEGT.

This clonotype has only a few counts. The chain combines TRBV5-4 with TRBJ2-2, with D perhaps matching TRBD1 (6 bases). Trimming stripped 1 base from V and 7 bases from J, with 26 bases between. CDR1 and CDR2 from the germline V gene are SGHNT and YYREEE (reference sequence). The CDR3 sequence is 19 residues long. CDR3 residues: CASSLSLRLTGFGIGELFF. DNA of the CDR3: TGTGCCAGCAGCTTGTCTCTTAGACTAACAGGGTTCGGTATCGGGGAGCTGTTTTTT.

This chain joins TRBV4-3 and TRBJ2-3; TRBD2 might be the D (6 bases). This CDR3 is built from 15 residues. Germline values: CDR1 LGHNA, CDR2 YSLEER. V was trimmed by 4 bases and J by 2 bases, leaving 13 bases between them. CDR3 sequence reads: CASSPTGTDTDTQYF. The CDR3 nucleotides read TGCGCCAGCAGCCCGACCGGGACTGACACAGATACGCAGTATTTT.

This clonotype was recorded a few times. The rearrangement joins TRBV4-3 to TRBJ2-3; D is perhaps TRBD1 (5 bases). Trimming cost V 0 bases and J 4 bases, with 8 bases left between them. Germline loops: CDR1 LGHNA, CDR2 YSLEER. This CDR3 is 14 amino acids long. The CDR3 coding sequence is TGCGCCAGCAGCCAAGAGGACACGGCAGATACGCAGTATTTT. It encodes CASSQEDTADTQYF.

The J gene is TRBJ1-4, the V gene TRBV4-1, with TRBD1 matching 9 bases. The CDR3 runs 15 residues. In germline, CDR1 is MGHRA, CDR2 YSYEKL. After removal of 3 bases from V and 5 bases from J, the junction contained 4 bases not matched to a gene. The CDR3 sequence: CASSQADRGNEKLFF. In DNA form, the CDR3 reads TGCGCCAGCAGCCAGGCTGACAGGGGGAATGAAAAACTGTTTTTT.

In its sample, this clonotype was seen a few times. This chain links TRBV5-4 with TRBJ2-5; 11 bases match TRBD2. The germline V gene has CDR1 SGHNT and CDR2 YYREEE (reference sequence). The CDR3 has 17 residues. V lost 0 bases, J lost 5 bases, and 9 bases stayed unmatched. DNA of the CDR3: TGTGCCAGCAGCTTGGATCCCCTAGCGGGGGGCGGGGAGACCCAGTACTTC. Translation: CASSLDPLAGGGETQYF.

CDR3 residues: CASTLQGGYGYTF. CDR3 sequence (DNA): TGTGCCAGCACACTACAGGGTGGCTATGGCTACACCTTC. The rearrangement uses TRBV5-4 and TRBJ1-2; the D gene is possibly TRBD1 (6 bases). Germline CDR1 is SGHNT and CDR2 is YYREEE (reference sequence). V was clipped by 6 bases and J by 4 bases, with 13 bases between them. CDR3 length: 13 amino acids.

This rearrangement joins TRBV2 to TRBJ1-1; 8 nucleotides align to TRBD1. The germline V gene encodes CDR1 SNHLY and CDR2 FYNNEI. The CDR3 spans 14 residues. V trimming: 4 bases; J trimming: 5 bases; junction bases outside the gene matches: 6. The CDR3 DNA follows: TGTGCCAGCAGTGGGAGGACAGGGACAACTGAAGCTTTCTTT. Amino acid sequence: CASSGRTGTTEAFF.